A single sample gave rise to the 31 T cell receptor beta chains below, sequenced in a study of blood T cell repertoires in COVID-19 (dated by TCRdb to about 2020). To prepare the library, the immunoSEQ multiplex PCR assay was applied. Held by TCRdb, this immuneACCESS table contains in-frame sequences only and omits some clones. Under half of the omission traces to an unresolved V gene where checked; the cause of the rest is unknown. The sample records roughly 130,000 clones, about 85% of which are singletons. The ten largest clones capture 2.5% of the sample. The sequenced sample consisted of peripheral blood. The receptors shown here come from a human donor with COVID-19, enrolled during active disease. The donor label of this sample is uncertain.

The V and J genes are TRBV29-1 and TRBJ1-2; 8 bases are shared with TRBD1. Germline CDR1 is SQVTM and CDR2 is ANQGSEA. V lost 7 bases and J lost 7; bases outside the gene matches: 11. The CDR3 is 13 amino acids. The CDR3 coding sequence is TGCAGCGCTCCCTTGGTACAGGGGGTTGGCTACACCTTC. This codes for CSAPLVQGVGYTF.

J is TRBJ1-4 and V is TRBV2; D gene ambiguous. Germline CDR1 and CDR2: SNHLY and FYNNEI. The CDR3 is 13 amino acids. V dropped 2 bases and J dropped 8 bases, with 9 bases sitting between them. CDR3 sequence: CASSELPLEKLFF. The CDR3 bases are TGTGCCAGCAGTGAACTACCCCTGGAAAAACTGTTTTTT.

CDR3 sequence reads: CASRRAGRPYEQYF. As DNA, the CDR3 is TGTGCCAGCAGGAGGGCAGGGAGGCCCTACGAGCAGTACTTC. This chain joins TRBV7-2 and TRBJ2-7; D might be TRBD2 (6 bases). This CDR3 contains 14 residues. V lost 6 bases to trimming and J lost 2 bases, with 14 bases between them. Germline V gene sequence: CDR1 SGHTA, CDR2 FQGNSA.

This chain joins TRBV19 and TRBJ2-3; D is perhaps TRBD2 (6 bases). Germline V gene sequence: CDR1 LNHDA, CDR2 SQIVND (reference sequence). With 5 bases removed from V and 8 bases from J, the gap between germline ends came to 17 bases. The CDR3 runs to 14 residues. CDR3 in amino acids: CASSPRLGSGTQYF. The CDR3 bases are TGTGCCAGTAGTCCGAGACTAGGTTCAGGTACGCAGTATTTT.

The rearrangement links TRBV5-1 to TRBJ2-5; 9 bases align to TRBD1. Germline V lookup: CDR1 SGHRS, CDR2 YFSETQ. The CDR3 has 14 amino acids. V gave up 6 bases and J gave up 0 bases; unmatched junction bases: 3. For the CDR3, the DNA is TGCGCCAGCAAGACAGGGGGGAACCAAGAGACCCAGTACTTC. It is translated as CASKTGGNQETQYF. Together with reference TRBV5-1 and TRBJ2-5, the CDR3 gives the full variable domain: KAGVTQTPRYLIKTRGQQVTLSCSPISGHRSVSWYQQTPGQGLQFLFEYFSETQRNKGNFPGRFSGRQFSNSRSEMNVSTLELGDSALYLCASKTGGNQETQYFGPGTRLLVL.

The gene calls are TRBV4-1 and TRBJ1-6, with 10 nucleotides matching TRBD1. The germline V gene encodes CDR1 MGHRA and CDR2 YSYEKL. This CDR3 has 15 residues. V shed 4 bases and J 9 bases; nucleotides not matched to a gene: 6. The CDR3 region is CASSRRQGAGSPLHF. The CDR3 DNA follows: TGCGCCAGCAGCCGCCGACAGGGGGCTGGTTCACCCCTCCACTTT.

By sample fraction, this clone is medium-sized. The junction shows a germline mismatch at one end, possibly a read error. The chain is built from TRBV3-1 (or the pseudogene TRBV3-2) and TRBJ2-2, with a possible D match to TRBD1 (6 bases). There are 15 residues in the CDR3. The germline V gene encodes CDR1 LGHDT and CDR2 YNNKEL (reference sequence). The CDR3 DNA follows: TGTGCCAGCCGCCAGGGCCCAGGGGTAGGCGGGGAGCTGTTTTTT. Protein product: CASRQGPGVGGELFF.

This clone was counted only a few times. This chain connects TRBV5-1 to TRBJ1-4, with D possibly matching TRBD1 (6 bases). Trimming took 4 bases from V and 3 from J, leaving 16 bases between them. Germline V gene lookup returns CDR1 SGHRS and CDR2 YFSETQ. The CDR3 has 16 residues. The CDR3 nucleotides are TGCGCCAGCAGCCTTATCCCGGACAGAGCTAATGAAAAACTGTTTTTT. Translating gives CASSLIPDRANEKLFF.

The gene calls are TRBV5-1 and TRBJ2-5, with TRBD1 matching over 8 bases. The CDR3 has 15 amino acids. The trim removed 4 bases at V and 5 bases at J, leaving 10 bases unmatched. Germline CDR1 and CDR2: SGHRS and YFSETQ. In DNA form, the CDR3 reads TGCGCCAGCAGCACCCGGACAGGGACGAAGGAGACCCAGTACTTC. Encoded protein: CASSTRTGTKETQYF.

The chain employs TRBV6-5 and TRBJ1-1; 8 positions agree with TRBD1. Trimming at V came to 5 bases and at J to 6 bases, leaving 8 bases not matched to a gene. Looked up from germline, CDR1 is MNHEY and CDR2 is SVGAGI. This CDR3 is built from 14 residues. The CDR3 nucleotides read TGTGCCAGCAGTACGCAGGGGGCTTGGGCTGAAGCTTTCTTT. Translating it yields CASSTQGAWAEAFF.

The V call is TRBV19, the J call TRBJ2-1, with TRBD2 identical over 9 bases. The CDR3 extends over 15 amino acids. Germline V lookup: CDR1 LNHDA, CDR2 SQIVND (reference sequence). V was pared by 3 bases and J by 9 bases, with 9 bases of the junction left unmatched. The CDR3 sequence is CASSINSGSFGEQFF. The CDR3 DNA sequence: TGTGCCAGTAGTATTAATAGCGGGAGTTTCGGTGAGCAGTTCTTC.

This chain uses TRBV11-3 with TRBJ2-7, with D perhaps matching TRBD2 (5 bases). V was trimmed by 4 bases and J by 7 bases, leaving 14 bases between them. CDR3 length: 13 residues. CDR1 is SGHNT, CDR2 YENEEA, per germline. CDR3 region: CASSSNSGSEQYF. The CDR3, as DNA: TGTGCCAGCAGCTCAAACAGCGGTAGTGAGCAGTACTTC.

This rearrangement joins TRBV10-3 to TRBJ2-3, with 12 bases matching TRBD2. Losses at the gene ends were 6 bases for V and 5 bases for J; bases not matched to a gene: 9. This CDR3 spans 16 amino acids. Germline loops: CDR1 ENHRY, CDR2 SYGVKD. CDR3 sequence: CAIRETSGGRIDTQYF. In DNA, the CDR3 is TGTGCCATCAGGGAAACTAGCGGGGGGCGGATAGATACGCAGTATTTT.

The chain carries TRBV9 and TRBJ1-2, with D perhaps matching TRBD1 (6 bases). CDR3 length: 15 amino acids. Looked up from germline, CDR1 is SGDLS and CDR2 is YYNGEE. V lost 0 bases and J lost 2, with 11 bases in between. The DNA of the CDR3 is TGTGCCAGCAGCGTAGAGGCAGGGGAAAACTATGGCTACACCTTC. It codes for CASSVEAGENYGYTF.

The V gene is TRBV6-5, the J gene TRBJ1-3; D is perhaps TRBD1 (5 bases). The CDR3 runs to 14 residues. Trimming removed 7 bases at V and 5 bases at J, with 15 bases between. The V gene's germline CDR1 is MNHEY and CDR2 SVGAGI. This CDR3 reads CASKRGEDRNTIYF. The CDR3 nucleotides are TGTGCCAGCAAAAGAGGGGAGGATAGAAACACCATATATTTT.

The chain carries TRBV14 and TRBJ2-3, with 8 nucleotides matching TRBD1. The CDR3 contains 15 residues. Germline V lookup: CDR1 SGHDN, CDR2 FVKESK. After removal of 4 bases from V and 0 bases from J, the junction contained 3 bases not matched to a gene. DNA for the CDR3: TGTGCCAGCAGCCCGGGACAGGAAAGCACAGATACGCAGTATTTT. Protein product: CASSPGQESTDTQYF.

The rearrangement uses TRBV6-5 and TRBJ1-2, with a possible D match to TRBD1 (5 bases). CDR1 and CDR2 (germline): MNHEY, SVGAGI. V lost 0 bases and J lost 8, with 13 bases in between. CDR3 size: 14 residues. This chain's CDR3 is CASSYSGRGRGYTF. In nucleotides, the CDR3 is TGTGCCAGCAGTTACTCGGGGAGGGGCCGGGGCTACACCTTC.

The chain employs TRBV7-2 and TRBJ1-2; D not resolved. Germline V gives CDR1 SGHTA, CDR2 FQGNSA. V lost 5 bases and J lost 8, with 18 bases in between. The CDR3 spans 14 residues. In DNA form, the CDR3 reads TGTGCCAGCAGCCCAGACGCCATTGGGAGCGGCTACACCTTC. Its translation is CASSPDAIGSGYTF.

This chain links TRBV9 with TRBJ2-1, with 9 bases matching TRBD2. This CDR3 comprises 17 residues. V gave up 0 bases and J gave up 6 bases; unmatched junction bases: 10. The V gene's germline CDR1 is SGDLS and CDR2 YYNGEE. This CDR3 reads CASSVAPPSGESNEQFF. In DNA form, the CDR3 reads TGTGCCAGCAGCGTAGCCCCTCCTAGCGGGGAATCCAATGAGCAGTTCTTC.

The chain recombines TRBV15 with TRBJ1-6, with 8 bases lining up with TRBD1. V was clipped by 3 bases and J by 9 bases; unmatched bases: 7. Germline values: CDR1 LNHNV, CDR2 YYDKDF (reference sequence). This CDR3 is built from 15 residues. Written as DNA, the CDR3 is TGTGCCACCAGCAGTGACGGACAGGGCGGTTCACCCCTCCACTTT. This gives the protein CATSSDGQGGSPLHF.

The chain carries TRBV18 and TRBJ2-1; 9 nucleotides agree with TRBD1. The CDR3 runs 17 residues. V gave up 3 bases and J gave up 6 bases; unmatched junction bases: 12. Germline V lookup: CDR1 KGHSH, CDR2 LQKENI. The CDR3 DNA is TGTGCCAGCTCACCCGACACCCGGGACAGGGTCGGCAATGAGCAGTTCTTC. It codes for CASSPDTRDRVGNEQFF.

This clone was counted a few times. The chain is built from TRBV3-1 (or the pseudogene TRBV3-2) and TRBJ2-5; TRBD2 agrees at 8 bases. Looked up from germline, CDR1 is LGHDT and CDR2 is YNNKEL (reference sequence). The CDR3 loop spans 16 amino acids. V was clipped by 3 bases and J by 0 bases; unmatched bases: 6. The CDR3 spells CASSHRASGYQETQYF. Here the CDR3 DNA reads TGTGCCAGCAGCCATAGAGCTAGCGGGTACCAAGAGACCCAGTACTTC.

This sequence joins TRBV5-6 and TRBJ2-2; D might be TRBD1 (6 bases). V was clipped by 3 bases and J by 0 bases, with 9 bases between them. The CDR3 loop spans 15 amino acids. Germline loops: CDR1 SGHDT, CDR2 YYEEEE. The CDR3 loop reads CASSWGPSNTGELFF. The DNA for the CDR3 is TGTGCCAGCAGCTGGGGGCCATCGAACACCGGGGAGCTGTTTTTT.

By its share, this clone is large. V usage is TRBV28 and J usage is TRBJ1-1; 8 positions match TRBD1. CDR1 and CDR2 (germline): MDHEN, SYDVKM. J gave up 1 base and V 3 bases, and 4 bases lay outside the gene matches. There are 15 residues in the CDR3. The CDR3 nucleotides read TGTGCCAGCAGTTTGCAGGGGGCTTCGAACACTGAAGCTTTCTTT. It is translated as CASSLQGASNTEAFF. The complete variable domain, with remaining parts taken from reference TRBV28 and TRBJ1-1, reads DVKVTQSSRYLVKRTGEKVFLECVQDMDHENMFWYRQDPGLGLRLIYFSYDVKMKEKGDIPEGYSVSREKKERFSLILESASTNQTSMYLCASSLQGASNTEAFFGQGTRLTVV.

The V and J genes are TRBV7-9 and TRBJ1-2; D might be TRBD1 (5 bases). Trimming pared 6 bases from V and 7 bases from J, leaving 15 bases between. This CDR3 is 13 amino acids long. Germline loops: CDR1 SEHNR, CDR2 FQNEAQ (reference sequence). CDR3: CASRRDGGGGYTF. CDR3 DNA sequence: TGTGCCAGCAGACGGGACGGGGGTGGTGGCTACACCTTC.

The chain joins TRBV5-1 to TRBJ2-5; TRBD2 matches 7 bases. The V gene's germline CDR1 is SGHRS and CDR2 YFSETQ. CDR3 size: 14 residues. Trimming cost V 1 base and J 2 bases; bases outside gene matches: 2. This CDR3 is CASSLREGQETQYF. In DNA form, the CDR3 reads TGCGCCAGCAGCTTGAGGGAGGGTCAAGAGACCCAGTACTTC.

The chain links TRBV2 to TRBJ2-5, with TRBD2 matching over 8 bases. Germline assignment: CDR1 SNHLY and CDR2 FYNNEI. The CDR3 is 14 residues long. J lost 5 bases, V lost 3 bases, and 5 bases had no gene match. CDR3 nucleotide sequence: TGTGCCAGCAGTGACGGGGGGGCCGGGGAGACCCAGTACTTC. It encodes CASSDGGAGETQYF.

The gene calls are TRBV12-3 or TRBV12-4 and TRBJ1-6; D not resolved. The CDR3 runs 13 residues. Trimming took off 2 bases at V and 8 bases at J, with 7 bases between the two ends. CDR3: CASSLIRDSPLHF. The DNA of the CDR3 is TGTGCCAGCAGTTTAATCCGGGATTCACCCCTCCACTTT.

V and J are TRBV30 and TRBJ1-2; tentative D call: TRBD1 (6 bases). The CDR3 contains 13 residues. Germline CDR1 GTSNPN, CDR2 SVGIG (reference sequence). V was pared by 3 bases and J by 7 bases, with 15 bases between. The CDR3 loop is CAWRAGAVGGYTF. In DNA form, the CDR3 reads TGTGCCTGGAGAGCAGGGGCCGTCGGTGGCTACACCTTC.

This clone was detected a few times. V gene TRBV7-3 combines with J gene TRBJ1-6; D is unclear. Germline V gives CDR1 SGHTA, CDR2 FQGTGA. The CDR3 contains 14 residues. Trimming left V 0 bases short and J 8 bases short, with 8 bases between. The CDR3 bases are TGTGCCAGCAGCTTAACGGCCGCCGATTCACCCCTCCACTTT. It encodes CASSLTAADSPLHF. Using reference TRBV7-3 and TRBJ1-6 for the parts outside the CDR3, the full variable domain is GAGVSQTPSNKVTEKGKYVELRCDPISGHTALYWYRQSLGQGPEFLIYFQGTGAADDSGLPNDRFFAVRPEGSVSTLKIQRTERGDSAVYLCASSLTAADSPLHFGNGTRLTVT.

This chain joins TRBV10-3 and TRBJ1-2; D possibly corresponds to TRBD1 (6 bases). The CDR3 loop spans 13 amino acids. Germline values: CDR1 ENHRY, CDR2 SYGVKD. The V end was cut by 6 bases, the J end by 7 bases, with 15 bases between. The CDR3 region is CAIREGGDGGYTF. In DNA, the CDR3 is TGTGCCATCAGGGAAGGGGGGGACGGTGGCTACACCTTC.